The present TCR beta chain was sequenced within a study of OX40 agonist ivuxolimab in advanced cancers. Study in general: With a range of roughly 23 to 90, age averaged roughly 60 years, and nearly 85% were male.

The repertoire was sequenced with immunoSEQ multiplex PCR; TCRdb's copy has only in-frame clones and lacks some. Of about 7,000 clones listed, roughly 80% are singletons. This clone was recorded once. Trimming removed 9 bases at V and 7 bases at J, with 15 bases between. This CDR3 has 12 amino acids. Germline V gives CDR1 LNHNV, CDR2 YYDKDF (reference sequence). The TCR was taken from an adult with an advanced solid tumor such as melanoma, head and neck, liver or kidney cancer. Sample: CD4+ or CD8+ T cells sorted from blood, taken in a trial of the OX40 agonist ivuxolimab. The chain uses TRBV15 and TRBJ1-2; tentatively, D is TRBD1 (6 bases). The CDR3 loop reads CATAKGVSGYTF. The CDR3 region has the DNA TGTGCCACGGCAAAGGGGGTAAGTGGCTACACCTTC. Supplemented by reference TRBV15 and TRBJ1-2, the full variable domain reads DAMVIQNPRYQVTQFGKPVTLSCSQTLNHNVMYWYQQKSSQAPKLLFHYYDKDFNNEADTPDNFQSRRPNTSFCFLDIRSPGLGDTAMYLCATAKGVSGYTFGSGTRLTVV.